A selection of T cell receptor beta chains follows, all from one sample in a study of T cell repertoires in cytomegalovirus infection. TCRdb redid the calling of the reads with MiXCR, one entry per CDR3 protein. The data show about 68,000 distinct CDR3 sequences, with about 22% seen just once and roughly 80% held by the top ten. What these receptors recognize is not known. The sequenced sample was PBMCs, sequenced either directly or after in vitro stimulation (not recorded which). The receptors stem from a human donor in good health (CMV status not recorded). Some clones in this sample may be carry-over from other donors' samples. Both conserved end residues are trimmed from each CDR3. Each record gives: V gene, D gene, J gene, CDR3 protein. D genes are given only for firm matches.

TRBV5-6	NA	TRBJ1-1	ASSYWGTEAF
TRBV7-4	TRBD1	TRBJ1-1	ASKPETGGFTEAF
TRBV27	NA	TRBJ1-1	ASSLLPGNTEAF
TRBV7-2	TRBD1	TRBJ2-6	ASSSQGYGANVLT
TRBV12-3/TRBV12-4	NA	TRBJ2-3	ASSFLMADRTDTQY
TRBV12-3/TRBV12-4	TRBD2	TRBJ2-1	ASRPDASGAGDEQF
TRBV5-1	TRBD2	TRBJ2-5	ASSWGLAGGSQETQY
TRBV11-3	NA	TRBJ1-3	ASSNRVTGNTIY
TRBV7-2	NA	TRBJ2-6	ASSLSASGANVLT
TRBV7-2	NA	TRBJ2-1	ASSPRGPNEQF
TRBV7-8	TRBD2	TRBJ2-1	ASSLAGGGARYNEQF
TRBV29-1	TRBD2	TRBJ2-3	SVESGTSGRTDTQY
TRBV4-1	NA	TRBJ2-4	ASSPLGPSAKNIQY
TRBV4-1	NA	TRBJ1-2	ASSQAGDGYT
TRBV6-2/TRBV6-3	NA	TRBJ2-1	ASSSRGFSYNEQF
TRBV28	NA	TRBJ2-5	ASSLMGGQQETQY
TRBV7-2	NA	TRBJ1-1	ASSFLTTGNTEAF
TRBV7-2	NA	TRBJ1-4	ASSLGTSEKLF
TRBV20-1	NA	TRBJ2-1	SARSPSSYNEQF
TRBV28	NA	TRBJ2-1	ASSPFSLAFNEQF
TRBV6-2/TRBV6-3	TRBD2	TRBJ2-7	ASSRRMAGGRNEQY
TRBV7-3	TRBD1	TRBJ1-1	ASSWLTGEKTEAF
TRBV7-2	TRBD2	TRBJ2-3	ASSLSGSGSWENTQY
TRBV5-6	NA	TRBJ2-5	ASSLDGRQETQY
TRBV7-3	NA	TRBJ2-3	ASSSSRASTDTQY
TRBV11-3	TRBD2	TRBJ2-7	ASSLDGRGTYEQY
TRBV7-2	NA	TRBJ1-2	ASSLWQSDGYT
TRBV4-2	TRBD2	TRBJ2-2	ASSQTRGGKLAGGFGELF
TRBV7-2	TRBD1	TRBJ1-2	ASGQGYGYT
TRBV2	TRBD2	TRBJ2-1	ASVAGGVNEQF
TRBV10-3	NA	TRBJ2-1	AIRGLDTEQF
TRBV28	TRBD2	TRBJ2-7	ASSFGTSGRFEQY
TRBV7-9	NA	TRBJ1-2	ASSPTDGLGGYT
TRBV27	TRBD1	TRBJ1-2	ASSLRTQGDDGYT
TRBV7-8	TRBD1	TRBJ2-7	ASSSRGRQGSYEQY
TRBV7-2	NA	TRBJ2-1	ASSETSKRSEQF
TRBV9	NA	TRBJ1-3	ASSVVGGTLSGNTIY
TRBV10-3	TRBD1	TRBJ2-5	AIGDRGQETQY
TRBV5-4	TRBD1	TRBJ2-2	ASSSGQGSNTGELF
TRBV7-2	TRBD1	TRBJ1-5	ASSPFTGGGQPQH